This record concerns one TCR beta chain sequence. Its antigen remains unidentified. Germline V gene sequence: CDR1 SGHTA, CDR2 FQGNSA. With 2 bases removed from V and 1 base from J, the gap between germline ends came to 2 bases. The length of the CDR3 is 13 residues. The data stem from a study of T cell responses to AZD1222 COVID-19 vaccine. Study outcomes and limitations: Most donors were white British and more were female, and clonal diversity was possibly underestimated.

Produced via immunoSEQ multiplex PCR; TCRdb's table is partial and in-frame only. The sample yields about 110,000 clones, roughly 90% seen once. This sequence joins TRBV7-2 and TRBJ2-2; no clear D. The origin of this receptor is an adult in good health. The sample consisted of peripheral blood, taken on day 0 of AZD1222 vaccination. CDR3 sequence: CASSLRNTGELFF. The CDR3 DNA is TGTGCCAGCAGCTTACGGAACACCGGGGAGCTGTTTTTT.